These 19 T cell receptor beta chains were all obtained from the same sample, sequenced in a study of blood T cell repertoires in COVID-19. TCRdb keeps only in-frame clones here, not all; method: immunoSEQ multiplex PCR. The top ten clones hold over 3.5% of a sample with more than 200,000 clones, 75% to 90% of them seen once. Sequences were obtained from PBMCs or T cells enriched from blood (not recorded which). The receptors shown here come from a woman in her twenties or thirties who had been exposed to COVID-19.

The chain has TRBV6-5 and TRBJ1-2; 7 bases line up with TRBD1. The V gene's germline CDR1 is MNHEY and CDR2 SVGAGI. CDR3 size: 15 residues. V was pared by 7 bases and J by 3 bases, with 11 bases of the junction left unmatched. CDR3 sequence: CASKHLTGDYYGYTF. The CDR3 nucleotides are TGTGCCAGCAAACATCTTACAGGGGATTACTATGGCTACACCTTC.

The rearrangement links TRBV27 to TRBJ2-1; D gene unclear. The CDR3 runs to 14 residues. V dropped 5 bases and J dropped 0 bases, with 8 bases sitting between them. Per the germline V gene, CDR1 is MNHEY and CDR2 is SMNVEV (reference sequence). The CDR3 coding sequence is TGTGCCAGCAGTGTGGGCCTCTCCTACAATGAGCAGTTCTTC. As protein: CASSVGLSYNEQFF.

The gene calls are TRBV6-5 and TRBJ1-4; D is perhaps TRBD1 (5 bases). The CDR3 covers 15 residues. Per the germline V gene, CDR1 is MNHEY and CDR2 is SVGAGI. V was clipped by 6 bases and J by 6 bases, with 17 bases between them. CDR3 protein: CASSPWQGRDEKLFF. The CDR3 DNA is TGTGCCAGCAGCCCCTGGCAGGGAAGGGATGAAAAACTGTTTTTT.

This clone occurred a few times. As DNA, the CDR3 is TGTGCCACCAGCACCCACAGGGGAGGCTACGAGCAGTACTTC. Translating gives CATSTHRGGYEQYF. The chain uses TRBV15 and TRBJ2-7; D possibly corresponds to TRBD1 (7 bases). In germline, CDR1 is LNHNV, CDR2 YYDKDF (reference sequence). The V end was cut by 4 bases, the J end by 3 bases, with 13 bases between. The CDR3 has 14 amino acids.

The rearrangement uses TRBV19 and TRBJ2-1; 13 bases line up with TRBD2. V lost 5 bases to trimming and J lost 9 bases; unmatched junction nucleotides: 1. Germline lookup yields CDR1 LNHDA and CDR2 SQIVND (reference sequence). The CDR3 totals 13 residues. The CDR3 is CASSRLAGGEQFF. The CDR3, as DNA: TGTGCCAGTAGTCGACTAGCGGGAGGTGAGCAGTTCTTC. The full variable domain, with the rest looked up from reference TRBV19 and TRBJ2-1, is DGGITQSPKYLFRKEGQNVTLSCEQNLNHDAMYWYRQDPGQGLRLIYYSQIVNDFQKGDIAEGYSVSREKKESFPLTVTSAQKNPTAFYLCASSRLAGGEQFFGPGTRLTVL.

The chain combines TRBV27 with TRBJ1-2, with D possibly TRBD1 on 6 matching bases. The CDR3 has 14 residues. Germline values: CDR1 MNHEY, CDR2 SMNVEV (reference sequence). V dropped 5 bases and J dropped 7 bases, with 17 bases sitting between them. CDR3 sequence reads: CASSLRGGRGGYTF. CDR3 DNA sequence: TGTGCCAGCAGTCTCAGGGGCGGCCGGGGTGGCTACACCTTC.

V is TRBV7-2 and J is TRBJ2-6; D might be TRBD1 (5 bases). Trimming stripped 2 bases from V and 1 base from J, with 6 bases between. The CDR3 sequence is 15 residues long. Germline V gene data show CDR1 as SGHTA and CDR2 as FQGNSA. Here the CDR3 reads CASSLSGSGANVLTF. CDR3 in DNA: TGTGCCAGCAGCTTATCAGGGTCTGGGGCCAACGTCCTGACTTTC.

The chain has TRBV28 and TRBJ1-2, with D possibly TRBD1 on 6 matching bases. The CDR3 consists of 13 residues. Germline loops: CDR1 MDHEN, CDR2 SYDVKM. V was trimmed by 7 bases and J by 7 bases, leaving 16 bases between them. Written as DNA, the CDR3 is TGTGCCAGCACTTCTCAGGGGCGAAGTGGCTACACCTTC. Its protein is CASTSQGRSGYTF.

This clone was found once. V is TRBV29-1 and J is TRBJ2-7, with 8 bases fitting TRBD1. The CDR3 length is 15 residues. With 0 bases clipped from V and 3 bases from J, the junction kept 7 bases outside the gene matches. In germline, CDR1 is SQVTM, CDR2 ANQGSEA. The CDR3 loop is CSVEDKGTGFYEQYF. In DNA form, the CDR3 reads TGCAGCGTTGAAGATAAGGGGACAGGATTCTACGAGCAGTACTTC.

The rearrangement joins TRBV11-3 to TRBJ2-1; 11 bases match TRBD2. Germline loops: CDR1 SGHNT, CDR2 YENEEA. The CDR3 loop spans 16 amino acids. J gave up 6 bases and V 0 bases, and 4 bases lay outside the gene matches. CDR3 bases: TGTGCCAGCAGCTTAGACCATAGCGGGAGGGCCAATGAGCAGTTCTTC. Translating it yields CASSLDHSGRANEQFF. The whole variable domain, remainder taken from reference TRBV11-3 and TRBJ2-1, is EAGVVQSPRYKIIEKKQPVAFWCNPISGHNTLYWYLQNLGQGPELLIRYENEEAVDDSQLPKDRFSAERLKGVDSTLKIQPAELGDSAVYLCASSLDHSGRANEQFFGPGTRLTVL.

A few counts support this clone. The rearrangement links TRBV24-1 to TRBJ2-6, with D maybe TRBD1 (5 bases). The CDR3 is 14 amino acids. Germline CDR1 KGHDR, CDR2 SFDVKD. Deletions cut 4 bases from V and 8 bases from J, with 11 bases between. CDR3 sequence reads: CATSDQQAPNVLTF. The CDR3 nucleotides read TGTGCCACCAGTGACCAACAGGCCCCCAACGTCCTGACTTTC.

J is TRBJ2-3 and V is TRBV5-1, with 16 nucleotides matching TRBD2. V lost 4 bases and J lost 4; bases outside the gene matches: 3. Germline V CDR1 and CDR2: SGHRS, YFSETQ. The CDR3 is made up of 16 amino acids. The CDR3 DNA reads TGCGCCAGCAGCCCCGGGACTAGCGGGAGGGCAGATACGCAGTATTTT. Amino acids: CASSPGTSGRADTQYF.

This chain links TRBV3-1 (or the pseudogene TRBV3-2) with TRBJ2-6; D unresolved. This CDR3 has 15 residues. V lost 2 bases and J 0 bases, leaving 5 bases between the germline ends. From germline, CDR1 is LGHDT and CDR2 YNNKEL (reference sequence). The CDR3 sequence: CASSQSNSGANVLTF. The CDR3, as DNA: TGTGCCAGCAGCCAATCAAACTCTGGGGCCAACGTCCTGACTTTC.

CDR3 in amino acids: CASSLSLGQGAGGYTF. Here the CDR3 DNA reads TGTGCCAGCAGCCTAAGCCTGGGACAGGGGGCGGGAGGCTACACCTTC. This sequence joins TRBV5-6 and TRBJ1-2, with 12 bases lining up with TRBD1. V was clipped by 4 bases and J by 8 bases; unmatched bases: 12. The CDR3 loop spans 16 amino acids. From germline, CDR1 is SGHDT and CDR2 YYEEEE. Full variable domain (missing parts from reference TRBV5-6 and TRBJ1-2): DAGVTQSPTHLIKTRGQQVTLRCSPKSGHDTVSWYQQALGQGPQFIFQYYEEEERQRGNFPDRFSGHQFPNYSSELNVNALLLGDSALYLCASSLSLGQGAGGYTFGSGTRLTVV.

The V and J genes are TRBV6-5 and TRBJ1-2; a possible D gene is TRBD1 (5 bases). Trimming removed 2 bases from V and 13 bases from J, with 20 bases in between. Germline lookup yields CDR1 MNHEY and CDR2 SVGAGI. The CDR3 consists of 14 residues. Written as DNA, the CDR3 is TGTGCCAGCAGTTACACGACACGACAGACCTCCGTCACCTTC. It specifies CASSYTTRQTSVTF.

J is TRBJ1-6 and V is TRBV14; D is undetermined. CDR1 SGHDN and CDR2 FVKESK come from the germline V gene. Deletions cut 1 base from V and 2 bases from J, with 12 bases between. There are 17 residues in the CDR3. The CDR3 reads CASSQGADDPYNSPLHF. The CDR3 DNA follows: TGTGCCAGCAGCCAAGGCGCGGATGACCCCTATAATTCACCCCTCCACTTT.

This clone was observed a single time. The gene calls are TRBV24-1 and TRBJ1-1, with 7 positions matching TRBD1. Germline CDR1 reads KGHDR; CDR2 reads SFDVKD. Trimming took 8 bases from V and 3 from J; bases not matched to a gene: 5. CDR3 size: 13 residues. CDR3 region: CATTTGTDTEAFF. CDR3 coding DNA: TGTGCCACCACCACCGGGACAGACACTGAAGCTTTCTTT.

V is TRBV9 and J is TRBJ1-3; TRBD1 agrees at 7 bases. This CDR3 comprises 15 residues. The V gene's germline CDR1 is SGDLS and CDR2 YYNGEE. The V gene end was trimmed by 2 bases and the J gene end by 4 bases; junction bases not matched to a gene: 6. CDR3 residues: CASSVETGIGNTIYF. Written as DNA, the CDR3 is TGTGCCAGCAGCGTGGAGACAGGGATAGGAAACACCATATATTTT. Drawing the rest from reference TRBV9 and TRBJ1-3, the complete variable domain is DSGVTQTPKHLITATGQRVTLRCSPRSGDLSVYWYQQSLDQGLQFLIQYYNGEERAKGNILERFSAQQFPDLHSELNLSSLELGDSALYFCASSVETGIGNTIYFGEGSWLTVV.

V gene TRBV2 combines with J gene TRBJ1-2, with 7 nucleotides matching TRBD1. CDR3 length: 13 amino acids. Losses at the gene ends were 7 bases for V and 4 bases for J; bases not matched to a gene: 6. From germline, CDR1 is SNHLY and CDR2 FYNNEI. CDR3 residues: CASNVRGSYGYTF. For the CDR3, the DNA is TGTGCCAGCAACGTCAGGGGGTCCTATGGCTACACCTTC.